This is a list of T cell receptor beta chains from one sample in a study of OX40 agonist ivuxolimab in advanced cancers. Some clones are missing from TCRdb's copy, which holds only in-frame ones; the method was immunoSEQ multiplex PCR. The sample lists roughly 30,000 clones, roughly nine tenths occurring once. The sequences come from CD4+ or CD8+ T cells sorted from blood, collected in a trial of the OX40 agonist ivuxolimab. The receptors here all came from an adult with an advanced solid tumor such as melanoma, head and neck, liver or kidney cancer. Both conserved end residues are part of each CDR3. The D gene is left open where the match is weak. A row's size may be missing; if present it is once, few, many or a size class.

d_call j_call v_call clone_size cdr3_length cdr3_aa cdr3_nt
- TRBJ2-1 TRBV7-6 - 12 CASSLGQNEQFF TGTGCCAGCAGCTTGGGCCAAAATGAGCAGTTCTTC
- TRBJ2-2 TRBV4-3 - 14 CASSQAKGTGELFF TGCGCCAGCAGCCAGGCTAAGGGGACCGGGGAGCTGTTTTTT
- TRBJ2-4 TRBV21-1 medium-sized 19 CASSKEGFRSETSKNIQYF TGTGCCAGCAGCAAAGAGGGTTTTCGGAGCGAGACGTCCAAAAACATTCAGTACTTC
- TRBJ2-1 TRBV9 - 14 CASSGRDSHNEQFF TGTGCCAGCAGCGGGAGGGACAGCCACAATGAGCAGTTCTTC
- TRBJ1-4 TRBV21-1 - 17 CASSEKVGDPIFGKLFF TGTGCCAGCAGCGAAAAGGTGGGGGACCCCATTTTCGGGAAACTGTTTTTT
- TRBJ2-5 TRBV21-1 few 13 CASGQGWQETQYF TGTGCCAGCGGTCAGGGGTGGCAAGAGACCCAGTACTTC
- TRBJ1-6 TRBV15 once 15 CATSRHVTYGSPLHF TGTGCCACCAGCAGACATGTTACATATGGTTCACCCCTCCACTTT
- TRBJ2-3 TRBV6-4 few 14 CASSDSTETDTQYF TGTGCCAGCAGTGACTCGACTGAAACAGATACGCAGTATTTT
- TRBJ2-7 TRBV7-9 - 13 CASSFEDSYEQYF TGTGCCAGCAGCTTCGAAGACAGCTACGAGCAGTACTTC
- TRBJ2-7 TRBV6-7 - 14 CASSYPSIHYEQYF TGTGCCAGCAGTTACCCTAGCATCCACTACGAGCAGTACTTC
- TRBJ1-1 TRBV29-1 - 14 CSVGRNRLNTEAFF TGCAGCGTTGGTAGGAACAGGCTGAACACTGAAGCTTTCTTT
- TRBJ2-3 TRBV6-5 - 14 CASSAEYSTDTQYF TGTGCCAGCAGTGCAGAATACAGCACAGATACGCAGTATTTT
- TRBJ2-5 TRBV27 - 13 CASSPSWQETQYF TGTGCCAGCAGCCCATCTTGGCAAGAGACCCAGTACTTC
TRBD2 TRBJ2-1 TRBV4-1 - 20 CASSQVNGIVASGKDNEQFF TGCGCCAGCAGCCAAGTAAATGGGATCGTTGCTAGCGGGAAAGACAATGAGCAGTTCTTC
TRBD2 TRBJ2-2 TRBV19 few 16 CASSIRLAANTGELFF TGTGCCAGTAGTATACGCCTAGCGGCGAACACCGGGGAGCTGTTTTTT
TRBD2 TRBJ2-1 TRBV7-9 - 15 CASSSSGTSGDEQFF TGTGCCAGCAGTTCTAGCGGTACCTCAGGCGATGAGCAGTTCTTC
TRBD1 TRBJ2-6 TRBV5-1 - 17 CASTRTGGGSGANVLTF TGCGCCAGCACACGGACAGGGGGTGGCTCTGGGGCCAACGTCCTGACTTTC
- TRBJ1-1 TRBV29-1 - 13 CSVGERVNTEAFF TGCAGCGTAGGTGAAAGAGTGAACACTGAAGCTTTCTTT
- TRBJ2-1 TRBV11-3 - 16 CASSSRDLGSYNEQFF TGTGCCAGCAGCTCCCGGGACTTAGGCTCCTACAATGAGCAGTTCTTC
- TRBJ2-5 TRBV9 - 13 CASSPSNAETQYF TGTGCCAGCAGCCCGAGCAACGCAGAGACCCAGTACTTC
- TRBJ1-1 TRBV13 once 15 CASRPPTVMNTEAFF TGTGCCAGCAGACCACCAACAGTCATGAACACTGAAGCTTTCTTT
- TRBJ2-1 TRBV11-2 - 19 CASSLEPAGLTRSYNEQFF TGTGCCAGCAGCTTAGAACCGGCGGGTCTTACGAGGTCCTACAATGAGCAGTTCTTC
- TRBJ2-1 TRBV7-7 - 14 CASSLGETGNEQFF TGTGCTAGCAGCTTAGGAGAGACTGGCAATGAGCAGTTCTTC
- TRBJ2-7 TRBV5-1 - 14 CASTPGDSYYEQYF TGCGCCAGCACCCCCGGCGACAGCTATTACGAGCAGTACTTC
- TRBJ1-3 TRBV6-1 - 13 CASIEGQGYSEYF TGTGCCAGCATTGAGGGACAAGGGTACTCCGAATATTTT
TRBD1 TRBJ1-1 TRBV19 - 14 CASSMGQGSTEAFF TGTGCCAGTAGTATGGGACAGGGAAGCACTGAAGCTTTCTTT
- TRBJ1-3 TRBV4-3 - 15 CASSQDRVSGNTIYF TGCGCCAGCAGCCAAGACAGGGTCTCTGGAAACACCATATATTTT
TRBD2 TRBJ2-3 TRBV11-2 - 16 CASSGWAGGGTDTQYF TGTGCCAGCAGCGGATGGGCGGGGGGAGGCACAGATACGCAGTATTTT
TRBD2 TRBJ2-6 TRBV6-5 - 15 CASSNGGGMANVLTF TGTGCCAGCAGTAATGGGGGGGGAATGGCCAACGTCCTGACTTTC
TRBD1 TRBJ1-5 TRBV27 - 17 CASSPLAGQGSNQPQHF TGTGCCAGCAGTCCCCTCGCGGGACAGGGAAGCAATCAGCCCCAGCATTTT
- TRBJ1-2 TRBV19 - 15 CASSKLIWSNYGYTF TGTGCCAGTAGTAAACTGATTTGGTCTAACTATGGCTACACCTTC
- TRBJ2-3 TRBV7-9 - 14 CASSPNEDYRTQYF TGTGCCAGCAGCCCAAACGAGGACTATCGTACGCAGTATTTT
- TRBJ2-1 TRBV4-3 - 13 CASSQTPSGEQFF TGCGCCAGCAGCCAAACCCCATCCGGTGAGCAGTTCTTC
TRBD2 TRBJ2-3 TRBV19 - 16 CASSKLAATSTDTQYF TGTGCCAGTAGTAAGCTAGCGGCCACTAGCACAGATACGCAGTATTTT
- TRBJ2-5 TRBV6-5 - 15 CASSYNGIGGETQYF TGTGCCAGCAGTTACAACGGGATAGGGGGGGAGACCCAGTACTTC
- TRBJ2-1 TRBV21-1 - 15 CASTTLAGVYNEQFF TGTGCCAGCACCACACTAGCGGGAGTCTACAATGAGCAGTTCTTC
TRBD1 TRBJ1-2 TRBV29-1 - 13 CSVERQGDYGYTF TGCAGCGTTGAAAGGCAGGGGGACTATGGCTACACCTTC
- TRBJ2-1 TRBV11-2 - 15 CASSSVLHSYNEQFF TGTGCCAGCAGTTCCGTATTACACTCCTACAATGAGCAGTTCTTC
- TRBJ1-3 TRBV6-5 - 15 CASSYTTISGNTIYF TGTGCCAGCAGTTATACGACCATCTCTGGAAACACCATATATTTT
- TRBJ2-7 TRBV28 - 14 CASSLSGSTYEQYF TGTGCCAGCAGTTTGTCAGGGTCCACCTACGAGCAGTACTTC
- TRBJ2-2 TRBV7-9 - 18 CASSSLPSDPKNTGELFF TGTGCCAGCAGTTCGCTCCCTAGCGACCCGAAAAACACCGGGGAGCTGTTTTTT
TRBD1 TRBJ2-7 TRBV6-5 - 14 CASSAVGQGPEQYF TGTGCCAGCAGCGCAGTGGGACAGGGGCCCGAGCAGTACTTC
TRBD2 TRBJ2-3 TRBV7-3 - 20 CASSLRIQQLAGGFTDTQYF TGTGCCAGCAGCTTACGGATCCAACAACTAGCGGGAGGATTCACAGATACGCAGTATTTT
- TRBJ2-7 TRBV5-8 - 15 CASSRDTLTSYEQYF TGTGCCAGCAGCCGGGACACCTTAACCTCCTACGAGCAGTACTTC
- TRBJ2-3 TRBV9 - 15 CASSVRGTSTDTQYF TGTGCCAGCAGCGTTAGGGGTACTAGCACAGATACGCAGTATTTT
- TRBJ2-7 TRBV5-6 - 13 CASSLGASYEQYF TGTGCCAGCAGCTTGGGAGCCTCCTACGAGCAGTACTTC
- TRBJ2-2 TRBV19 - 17 CASSNPRALDETGELFF TGTGCCAGTAGTAACCCCCGGGCACTCGACGAAACCGGGGAGCTGTTTTTT
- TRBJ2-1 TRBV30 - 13 CAWSGLVDNEQFF TGTGCCTGGAGTGGGCTAGTCGACAATGAGCAGTTCTTC
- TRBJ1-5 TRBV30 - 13 CAWSVLRGVTQHF TGTGCCTGGAGTGTACTACGTGGGGTTACCCAGCATTTT
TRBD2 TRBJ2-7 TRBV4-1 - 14 CASSQDGGTYEQYF TGCGCCAGCAGCCAAGACGGGGGGACCTACGAGCAGTACTTC
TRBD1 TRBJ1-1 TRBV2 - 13 CASNRGRNTEAFF TGTGCCAGCAACAGGGGAAGGAACACTGAAGCTTTCTTT
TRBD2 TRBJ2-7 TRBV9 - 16 CASSPRSGGRNDEQYF TGTGCCAGCAGCCCCCGGTCGGGCGGGAGAAATGACGAGCAGTACTTC
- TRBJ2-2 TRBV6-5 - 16 CASSYLGTRNTGELFF TGTGCCAGCAGTTACCTCGGGACAAGGAACACCGGGGAGCTGTTTTTT
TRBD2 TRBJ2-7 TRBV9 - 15 CASSVGTSGAYEQYF TGTGCCAGCAGCGTAGGGACTAGCGGTGCATACGAGCAGTACTTC